A selection of T cell receptor beta chains follows, all from one sample in a study of beta chain features in type 1 diabetes. Assay used: immunoSEQ multiplex PCR; TCRdb lists only in-frame clones, some missing. The sample carries 860,000 or so clones, roughly a sixth recorded once. Source material: naive CD4+ T cells from blood. These receptor sequences come from a woman aged 18-29 years in good health. Each CDR3 is given with its conserved first and last residue. The D gene is left open where the match is weak. For some rows the clone size is stated as once, few or many, or as a class when expanded; others skip it.

clone_size d_call j_call v_call cdr3_nt cdr3_aa
. TRBD1 TRBJ2-7 TRBV5-1 TGCGCCAGCAGCTGGGCACAGGGGGGCTTCTACGAGCAGTACTTC CASSWAQGGFYEQYF
few TRBD2 TRBJ2-5 TRBV2 TGTGCCAGCAGGAGACTAGCAGAACAAGAGACCCAGTACTTC CASRRLAEQETQYF
few . TRBJ2-6 TRBV7-9 TGTGCCAGCAGCTTTGGACACACCAGACGTAGCTCTGGGGCCAACGTCCTGACTTTC CASSFGHTRRSSGANVLTF
few . TRBJ2-1 TRBV14 TGTGCCAGCAGCCAAGGGTCATTATACAATGAGCAGTTCTTC CASSQGSLYNEQFF
few TRBD2 TRBJ2-7 TRBV11-2 TGTGCCAGCAGCACCGGGGGGGCTAGGTACGAGCAGTACTTC CASSTGGARYEQYF
. . TRBJ2-7 TRBV6-1 TGTGCCACAGAAAGAGGGGGGGCAAGAGAGCAGTACTTC CATERGGAREQYF
few TRBD1 TRBJ2-7 TRBV5-1 TGCGCCAGCAGCCTAGGGCCCGGGACAGGAGCCTACGAGCAGTACTTC CASSLGPGTGAYEQYF
. . TRBJ1-1 TRBV25-1 TGTGCCAGCAGTGAATATTGGGGAACTGAAGCTTTCTTT CASSEYWGTEAFF
. . TRBJ2-1 TRBV28 TGTGCCAGCAGAAGGGTCGTGCAGTTCTTC CASRRVVQFF
. TRBD1 TRBJ2-7 TRBV5-4 TGTGCCAGCAGCTTGGGAGCAGACAGGGGCTACGAGCAGTACTTC CASSLGADRGYEQYF
few TRBD2 TRBJ2-7 TRBV7-2 TGTGCCAGCAGCTTAGCGGGGACTAGCCCGTACGAGCAGTACTTC CASSLAGTSPYEQYF
. . TRBJ2-1 TRBV5-1 TGCGCCAGCAGCCCAATGCGGGCCGCCTACAATGAGCAGTTCTTC CASSPMRAAYNEQFF
few . TRBJ1-1 TRBV7-2 TGTGCCAGCAGCTTACAGGGGCTAAGCACTGAAGCTTTCTTT CASSLQGLSTEAFF
. . TRBJ1-2 TRBV6-1 TGTGCCAGCAGTGAAGCCGATAACTATGGCTACACCTTC CASSEADNYGYTF
few TRBD1 TRBJ1-5 TRBV15 TGTGCCACCAGCAGAGACAACCAGGGACAGGCTGGCAATCAGCCCCAGCATTTT CATSRDNQGQAGNQPQHF
once . TRBJ1-1 TRBV6-5 TGTGCCAGCAGTTACTCGGAGGGTTCTGAAGCTTTCTTT CASSYSEGSEAFF
. . TRBJ1-1 TRBV27 TGTGCCAGCAGTTTATCGTTCGGCAGGTCGAACACTGAAGCTTTCTTT CASSLSFGRSNTEAFF
. . TRBJ2-7 TRBV7-9 TGTGCCAGCAGCTTAATCGGCCAAGGCTACGAGCAGTACTTC CASSLIGQGYEQYF
few TRBD2 TRBJ2-1 TRBV6-6 TGTGCCAGCAGCTCCGGGACTAGCGGGAGTAATGAGCAGTTCTTC CASSSGTSGSNEQFF
few . TRBJ2-3 TRBV5-6 TGTGCCAGCAGCCCCCAACGAGATACGCAGTATTTT CASSPQRDTQYF
few . TRBJ2-3 TRBV2 TGTGCCAGCAGTGGGGGGACCCCACTCGATACGCAGTATTTT CASSGGTPLDTQYF
. . TRBJ2-1 TRBV7-2 TGTGCCAGCAGCTTGTCACAGATCTACAATGAGCAGTTCTTC CASSLSQIYNEQFF
. . TRBJ1-1 TRBV9 TGTGCCAGCAGCCCTAGTGGGAACACTGAAGCTTTCTTT CASSPSGNTEAFF
. TRBD1 TRBJ2-3 TRBV11-3 TGTGCCAGCAGCTTGGGACAGTGGCCAGATACGCAGTATTTT CASSLGQWPDTQYF
few . TRBJ2-2 TRBV21-1 TGTGCCAGCAGCGAAGGGACTAGCGAGAACACCGGGGAGCTGTTTTTT CASSEGTSENTGELFF
. . TRBJ1-5 TRBV19 TGTGCCAGTAGTCCCAAGAAAGAGCGTTTAGGTCAGCCCCAGCATTTT CASSPKKERLGQPQHF
few TRBD2 TRBJ2-1 TRBV7-3 TGTGCCAGCAGCTTGCTAGCGGGAAAGGGCAATGAGCAGTTCTTC CASSLLAGKGNEQFF
. . TRBJ1-5 TRBV27 TGTGCCAGCAGGGAGCGGGACACTTATCAGCCCCAGCATTTT CASRERDTYQPQHF
. . TRBJ2-2 TRBV5-1 TGCGCCAGCTGCGCATTGTTGGTTTGGTCGGCCACCGGGGAGCTGTTTTTT CASCALLVWSATGELFF
few . TRBJ1-3 TRBV7-9 TGTGCCAGCAGCTTTTTTCTACGGGCCACTGGAAACACCATATATTTT CASSFFLRATGNTIYF
. . TRBJ1-2 TRBV19 TGTGCCAGTATGGGACTCACGACCCAAGGACTTAACTATGGCTACACCTTC CASMGLTTQGLNYGYTF
few . TRBJ2-1 TRBV29-1 TGCAGCCCTGGTAGGGGCCGCGATCCCAATGAGCAGTTCTTC CSPGRGRDPNEQFF
few . TRBJ2-5 TRBV19 TGTGCCAGTAGTCGTCAGAACCAAGAGACCCAGTACTTC CASSRQNQETQYF
. TRBD2 TRBJ2-5 TRBV28 TGTGCCAGCAGAGACGGACTAGCGGGAGTTGAGACCCAGTACTTC CASRDGLAGVETQYF
few . TRBJ2-2 TRBV29-1 TGCAGCGTTCACGCGAACACCGGGGAGCTGTTTTTT CSVHANTGELFF
. TRBD1 TRBJ2-5 TRBV5-1 TGCGCCAGCAGCTTGACAGCCAGGGGGGAGACCCAGTACTTC CASSLTARGETQYF
few TRBD2 TRBJ2-7 TRBV5-1 TGCGCCAGCAGCCCAATCAGCGGGAGCCGGGCCGAGCAGTACTTC CASSPISGSRAEQYF
. . TRBJ2-5 TRBV7-2 TGTGCCAGCAGCCGCCGACCGGGACGAGAGACCCAGTACTTC CASSRRPGRETQYF
. TRBD2 TRBJ2-4 TRBV5-4 TGTGCCAGCAGCTTGTATAATGGGGGGGACATTCAGTACTTC CASSLYNGGDIQYF
few . TRBJ2-7 TRBV10-2 TGCGCCAGCAGTGACTACTACGAGCAGTACTTC CASSDYYEQYF
few TRBD1 TRBJ2-5 TRBV5-6 TGTGCCAGCAGTTCACAGGGGGCGTCGGAGACCCAGTACTTC CASSSQGASETQYF
few . TRBJ1-3 TRBV10-3 TGTGCCATCAGTGAGTCTTTTGGTGGAAACACCATATATTTT CAISESFGGNTIYF
few TRBD1 TRBJ2-4 TRBV7-9 TGTGCCAGCACCGGACAGGGTGGGGACATTCAGTACTTC CASTGQGGDIQYF
few TRBD1 TRBJ2-7 TRBV14 TGTGCCAGCAGCACGGCCGGGACAGGGGCTCGCGAGCAGTACTTC CASSTAGTGAREQYF
few . TRBJ2-1 TRBV11-1 TGTGCCAGCAGCGATAGCTCCTACAATGAGCAGTTCTTC CASSDSSYNEQFF
few TRBD2 TRBJ2-4 TRBV13 TGTGCCAGCAGCTTATCCGTTAGTCGCGGGAGGGAAAACATTCAGTACTTC CASSLSVSRGRENIQYF
few . TRBJ2-6 TRBV10-2 TGCGCCAGCAATGACGGTGGCTCTGGGGCCAACGTCCTGACTTTC CASNDGGSGANVLTF
few TRBD2 TRBJ2-4 TRBV7-2 TGTGCCAGCAGCTTAGGGGGACTAGCCGCAGCCAAAAACATTCAGTACTTC CASSLGGLAAAKNIQYF
. . TRBJ2-1 TRBV13 TGTGCCAGCAGCTTTCCTCTCGCGGGAAACAATGAGCAGTTCTTC CASSFPLAGNNEQFF
once . TRBJ1-3 TRBV7-9 TGTGCCAGCAGCTTAGACTCCTCTGGAAACACCATATATTTT CASSLDSSGNTIYF
few TRBD1 TRBJ2-1 TRBV7-9 TGTGCCAGCAGCTTAAACTCCCCGGGACAGGGTTCATATGTGCAGTTCTTC CASSLNSPGQGSYVQFF
few . TRBJ2-7 TRBV29-1 TGCAGCGTTCGCCGCGAGAGGGAGCAGTACTTC CSVRREREQYF
few . TRBJ2-1 TRBV9 TGTGCCAGCAGCGTAGGGGCGGGAAGCTCCTACAATGAGCAGTTCTTC CASSVGAGSSYNEQFF
. . TRBJ2-1 TRBV7-3 TGTGCCAGCAGCCCAACCCGAGGTGCTCTCAATGAGCAGTTCTTC CASSPTRGALNEQFF